This is a list of T cell receptor beta chains from one sample in a study of shared clonotypes between healthy human individuals. Produced via immunoSEQ multiplex PCR; TCRdb's table is partial and in-frame only. The table lists roughly 510,000 clones, over 75% of them singletons. Sequencing input: PBMCs. The source of these receptors is a woman aged 40 to 50 in good health. Some clones in this sample may be carry-over from other donors' samples. Both conserved end residues are part of each CDR3. The size entry is marked missing in some rows and otherwise reads once, few, many or a size class.

J gene,clone size,V gene,CDR3 protein
TRBJ1-4,once,TRBV5-1,CASSLMRGVELFF
TRBJ2-3,NA,TRBV6-4,CASSDRGGGSTDTQYF
TRBJ2-7,NA,TRBV19,CASSIRPGLEQYF
TRBJ2-3,once,TRBV7-8,CASRRAGVTDTQYF
TRBJ2-5,NA,TRBV10-3,CAISEEGEQYF
TRBJ2-3,NA,TRBV27,CASSDSTDTQYF
TRBJ1-1,NA,TRBV16,CASSQISVEEVEAFF
TRBJ1-6,NA,TRBV5-1,CASSYSPTGEDSPLHF
TRBJ2-2,NA,TRBV5-1,CASRLRGGDTGELFF
TRBJ2-3,NA,TRBV5-1,CATTFFSGTDTQYF
TRBJ2-2,NA,TRBV27,CACRTSGRLNQNTGELFF
TRBJ1-4,NA,TRBV5-4,CASSLYVGQGDEKLFF
TRBJ2-6,NA,TRBV19,CARPVLAHRSSGANVLTF
TRBJ2-2,once,TRBV27,CASSLSMAGVTGELFF
TRBJ1-1,NA,TRBV18,CASSRGGNTEAFF
TRBJ2-7,NA,TRBV6-6,CASSYKSGWAYEQYF
TRBJ2-4,NA,TRBV5-4,CASSRTGQNIQYF
TRBJ1-2,once,TRBV2,CASSEARSYGYTF
TRBJ1-2,NA,TRBV28,CASSSYLQGLYGYTF
TRBJ2-2,NA,TRBV9,CASSVGGSGTGELFF